Detailed here is one T cell receptor (beta chain). No cognate antigen has been identified for it. Base qualities are not provided; no much larger clone lies one nucleotide away. Patients were selected for having adequate residual fresh-frozen tumor tissue and more than two years of available survival data. An isocitrate dehydrogenase mutation was not carried by any of the glioblastoma patients, although molecular status was otherwise variable. PBMC were collected before vaccination, two weeks after the third vaccination, and at tumor progression when it occurred. The Qiagen DNeasy Blood extraction Kit was used to extract genomic DNA. The immunoSEQ assay amplified TCRB CDR3 regions from approximately 1.8 micrograms of genomic DNA, or from all available DNA when less than that amount was available. For multiplex PCR, 60 forward primers for TCR V beta segments and 13 reverse primers for J beta segments were used. To estimate reads per starting template, synthetic control templates were spiked into each sample at limiting dilution. The Illumina HiSeq System generated sequencing reads of 87 bp. Per the original workflow: PCR and sequencing errors were removed by merging closely related sequences with a nearest neighbor algorithm. TCR overlap was measured as the percentage of unique tumor TCR beta sequences also present in the same patient's peripheral blood. The source is immuneACCESS, and TCRdb retained only in-frame sequences with V and J called. Part of the clones is not carried over; for the studies checked, unresolved V genes explain less than half of this, and the remainder is unexplained. V, J and clone size are taken as reported in that table, and D and trimming were inferred from the DNA itself. The sample records 93,000 or so clones, 81% of which are singletons. Jointly, the top ten make up more than 10% of the sample.

Including the terminal cysteine and phenylalanine, the CDR3 comprises 13 residues. Only CDR3 DNA remains: 39 bases, in frame from the first base. The germline V gene specifies SGDLS as CDR1 and YYNGEE as CDR2. The V end loses 0 bases and the J end loses 5 bases, and a stretch of 6 bases separates them. This sample is drawn from a study of glioma-infiltrating T cells after dendritic cell vaccination (dated by TCRdb to the mid-2010s). As for the study more broadly: A cohort of approximately 15 glioblastoma patients from Phase I and II dendritic cell vaccination trials was included, of whom 9 were newly diagnosed and 6 had recurrent disease. Autologous tumor lysate-pulsed dendritic cell vaccination was administered to the patients between the early 2000s and the early 2010s. The vaccine was prepared from monocyte-derived dendritic cells that were cultured for seven days with IL-4 and GM-CSF and then pulsed overnight with autologous tumor lysate. Three intradermal dendritic cell vaccine injections were administered to patients at biweekly intervals in the arm below the axilla. Deep sequencing of TCR beta CDR3 regions was used to quantify tumor-infiltrating lymphocyte content and compare tumor and blood repertoires in dendritic cell-vaccinated glioblastoma patients. TCR sequencing metrics, including TIL content and tumor-blood repertoire overlap, were correlated with survival after dendritic cell vaccination. Findings and caveats that apply to the study as a whole: The cohort was small and heterogeneous, few patients had complete blood and tumor sets, and even fewer had initial-recurrent tumor pairs. The three-group TCR overlap response model was characterized as speculative, and prospective validation of the model was stated to be required. No direct relationship between TCR clonality and survival was found, suggesting a diverse polyclonal response may matter. After dendritic cell vaccination, a higher estimated pretreatment TIL content predicted longer time to progression and longer overall survival.

The receptor chain draws on TRBV9 and TRBJ2-1; the D gene lacks a confident call. Sequenced here: blood, sampled before dendritic cell vaccination. This TCR came from a human donor with glioblastoma. CDR3 region: CASSVGQNNEQFF. At the DNA level, the sequence is TGTGCCAGCAGCGTAGGCCAGAACAATGAGCAGTTCTTC.